The 27 T cell receptor beta chains reported below all come from one sample, sequenced in a study of cytomegalovirus exposure and HLA in healthy donors. It was with 60 Vbeta and 13 Jbeta primers that the PCR ran. The protocol was immunoSEQ multiplex PCR, while the TCRdb copy is restricted to in-frame clones and leaves out a portion. The sample lists about 170,000 clones, about 72% seen once, with approximately 1.6% in the top ten. Material for sequencing was PBMCs. Receptors originate from a girl aged 10 to 17 in good health and CMV-seronegative.

The gene calls are TRBV5-1 and TRBJ2-3; 7 positions match TRBD2. CDR3 length: 15 amino acids. The J segment lost 5 bases and the V segment lost 5 bases, leaving 11 bases of the junction unmatched. CDR1 is SGHRS, CDR2 YFSETQ, per germline. This chain's CDR3 is CASRMGGLDEDTQYF. Written as DNA, the CDR3 is TGCGCCAGCAGAATGGGTGGACTAGATGAAGATACGCAGTATTTT.

The chain has TRBV5-4 and TRBJ2-7; D is unresolved. Trimming removed 1 base at V and 4 bases at J, with 6 bases between. Germline CDR1 SGHNT, CDR2 YYREEE (reference sequence). The CDR3 length is 12 residues. CDR3 in DNA: TGTGCCAGCAGCTTGACCGGGTACGAGCAGTACTTC. It encodes CASSLTGYEQYF.

The J gene is TRBJ2-1, the V gene TRBV9, with TRBD2 as a possible D gene (6 bases). This CDR3 has 15 residues. Germline values: CDR1 SGDLS, CDR2 YYNGEE. V was trimmed by 2 bases and J by 5 bases, leaving 14 bases between them. CDR3 DNA: TGTGCCAGCAGCGTCGCCGGCGGGGAAAACAATGAGCAGTTCTTC. Its protein is CASSVAGGENNEQFF.

J is TRBJ2-2 and V is TRBV7-2; D is perhaps TRBD2 (5 bases). Germline CDR1 reads SGHTA; CDR2 reads FQGNSA. The CDR3 is 17 residues long. Trimming cost V 1 base and J 0 bases, with 12 bases left between them. The CDR3, as DNA: TGTGCCAGCAGCTTAGTCCCGGGATCGGCGAACACCGGGGAGCTGTTTTTT. It yields the protein CASSLVPGSANTGELFF. Full variable domain (missing parts from reference TRBV7-2 and TRBJ2-2): GAGVSQSPSNKVTEKGKDVELRCDPISGHTALYWYRQSLGQGLEFLIYFQGNSAPDKSGLPSDRFSAERTGGSVSTLTIQRTQQEDSAVYLCASSLVPGSANTGELFFGEGSRLTVL.

The V call is TRBV5-4, the J call TRBJ1-2; tentatively, D is TRBD1 (5 bases). CDR1 is SGHNT and CDR2 is YYREEE in the germline V gene (reference sequence). CDR3 length: 14 residues. With 4 bases removed from V and 4 bases from J, the gap between germline ends came to 14 bases. The CDR3 spells CASSKQDTIYGYTF. In DNA form, the CDR3 reads TGTGCCAGCAGCAAACAGGATACCATCTATGGCTACACCTTC.

The CDR3 here is CASSSGGGQITKGNEQYF. The CDR3 coding sequence is TGTGCCAGCAGCTCCGGCGGTGGACAGATCACAAAGGGGAACGAGCAGTACTTC. The rearrangement joins TRBV5-4 to TRBJ2-7; a possible D gene is TRBD1 (6 bases). The CDR3 contains 18 residues. CDR1 and CDR2 (germline): SGHNT, YYREEE (reference sequence). V lost 3 bases to trimming and J lost 5 bases, with 27 bases between them.

This sequence joins TRBV5-1 and TRBJ1-1, with 9 bases identical to TRBD1. Trimming cost V 2 bases and J 2 bases; bases outside gene matches: 10. CDR1 and CDR2 from the germline V gene are SGHRS and YFSETQ. The CDR3 consists of 17 residues. This chain's CDR3 is CASSFVTGTGLNTEAFF. The CDR3 DNA sequence: TGCGCCAGCAGCTTCGTGACGGGGACAGGGCTTAACACTGAAGCTTTCTTT. Combining the CDR3 with reference TRBV5-1 and TRBJ1-1 gives the whole variable domain KAGVTQTPRYLIKTRGQQVTLSCSPISGHRSVSWYQQTPGQGLQFLFEYFSETQRNKGNFPGRFSGRQFSNSRSEMNVSTLELGDSALYLCASSFVTGTGLNTEAFFGQGTRLTVV.

The sample holds many counts of this clone. The chain couples TRBV30 to TRBJ2-3, with D possibly matching TRBD2 (6 bases). The V gene lost 1 base and the J gene lost 2 bases, with 10 bases spanning the gap. CDR1 and CDR2 from the germline V gene are GTSNPN and SVGIG (reference sequence). The CDR3 runs 14 residues. The CDR3 DNA sequence: TGTGCCTGGAGTGGTAGCGGCCCCACAGATACGCAGTATTTT. Residues: CAWSGSGPTDTQYF. The whole variable domain, filled in from reference TRBV30 and TRBJ2-3, reads SQTIHQWPATLVQPVGSPLSLECTVEGTSNPNLYWYRQAAGRGLQLLFYSVGIGQISSEVPQNLSASRPQDRQFILSSKKLLLSDSGFYLCAWSGSGPTDTQYFGPGTRLTVL.

The V call is TRBV6-1, the J call TRBJ2-5; 9 nucleotides match TRBD1. V trimming: 0 bases; J trimming: 1 base; junction bases outside the gene matches: 3. The germline gives CDR1 MNHNS, CDR2 SASEGT. The CDR3 runs 16 residues. CDR3 in DNA: TGTGCCAGCAGTGAAGCGACAGGGGGTTTCCAAGAGACCCAGTACTTC. This gives the protein CASSEATGGFQETQYF.

The rearrangement uses TRBV18 and TRBJ1-5; the match to TRBD1 covers 7 bases. This CDR3 contains 15 residues. V gave up 6 bases and J gave up 3 bases; unmatched junction bases: 8. The germline V gene has CDR1 KGHSH and CDR2 LQKENI. The CDR3: CASSRSGQNNQPQHF. The DNA of the CDR3 is TGTGCCAGCTCTCGTTCGGGACAGAACAATCAGCCCCAGCATTTT.

The chain uses TRBV4-1 and TRBJ2-7; 15 nucleotides align to TRBD2. CDR1 and CDR2 from the germline V gene are MGHRA and YSYEKL. V lost 4 bases to trimming and J lost 0 bases; unmatched junction nucleotides: 19. The CDR3 covers 22 residues. DNA for the CDR3: TGCGCCAGCAGCCCTCTTCTAGGGACCGGACTAGCGGGGGGGCCAAGCTCCTACGAGCAGTACTTC. This codes for CASSPLLGTGLAGGPSSYEQYF.

This clone was recorded only once. J is TRBJ2-2 and V is TRBV5-4; 11 bases are a match to TRBD2. V trimming: 6 bases; J trimming: 2 bases; junction bases outside the gene matches: 9. The CDR3 sequence is 17 residues long. The germline V gene encodes CDR1 SGHNT and CDR2 YYREEE (reference sequence). The CDR3 is CASTPPGLAANTGELFF. The DNA of the CDR3 is TGTGCCAGCACCCCCCCGGGACTAGCGGCCAACACCGGGGAGCTGTTTTTT. The whole variable domain, remainder taken from reference TRBV5-4 and TRBJ2-2, is ETGVTQSPTHLIKTRGQQVTLRCSSQSGHNTVSWYQQALGQGPQFIFQYYREEENGRGNFPPRFSGLQFPNYSSELNVNALELDDSALYLCASTPPGLAANTGELFFGEGSRLTVL.

This sequence joins TRBV27 and TRBJ2-7; 7 nucleotides match TRBD1. CDR3 length equals 13 residues. The germline CDR1 and CDR2 sequences are MNHEY and SMNVEV (reference sequence). With 3 bases clipped from V and 4 bases from J, the junction kept 3 bases outside the gene matches. The CDR3 loop reads CASSFEGAYEQYF. As DNA, the CDR3 is TGTGCCAGCAGTTTTGAGGGGGCTTACGAGCAGTACTTC.

This clone was recorded a few times. The chain joins TRBV18 to TRBJ1-4; 8 bases map to TRBD1. Trimming took 3 bases from V and 8 from J; bases not matched to a gene: 5. This CDR3 comprises 14 residues. Per the germline V gene, CDR1 is KGHSH and CDR2 is LQKENI. The CDR3 sequence: CASSPGTGSEKLFF. DNA for the CDR3: TGTGCCAGCTCACCTGGGACAGGATCCGAAAAACTGTTTTTT.

Only a few counts were recorded for this clone. This chain connects TRBV10-1 to TRBJ2-5; D remains ambiguous. This CDR3 is built from 14 residues. V lost 6 bases and J lost 5, with 16 bases in between. Germline CDR1 reads WNHNN; CDR2 reads SYGVQD (reference sequence). CDR3 sequence reads: CASSLSGSGETQYF. The DNA for the CDR3 is TGCGCCAGCAGCTTGAGTGGGTCCGGGGAGACCCAGTACTTC.

The CDR3 coding sequence is TGTGCCAGCAGTTGGACAGGGGGCAATCAGCCCCAGCATTTT. It specifies CASSWTGGNQPQHF. V and J are TRBV7-9 and TRBJ1-5, with 9 bases matching TRBD1. Germline trimming cut 6 bases from V and 2 bases from J; bases unmatched to any gene: 2. This CDR3 has 14 amino acids. In germline, CDR1 is SEHNR, CDR2 FQNEAQ (reference sequence).

The CDR3 spells CAWNLGRPISNQPQHF. As DNA, the CDR3 is TGTGCCTGGAACCTAGGTAGGCCGATTAGCAATCAGCCCCAGCATTTT. V and J are TRBV30 and TRBJ1-5; no definite D call. The CDR3 is 16 amino acids. Germline-derived CDR1 and CDR2 are GTSNPN and SVGIG (reference sequence). Trimming pared 4 bases from V and 0 bases from J, leaving 16 bases between. The full variable domain, with the rest looked up from reference TRBV30 and TRBJ1-5, is SQTIHQWPATLVQPVGSPLSLECTVEGTSNPNLYWYRQAAGRGLQLLFYSVGIGQISSEVPQNLSASRPQDRQFILSSKKLLLSDSGFYLCAWNLGRPISNQPQHFGDGTRLSIL.

The chain recombines TRBV6-6 with TRBJ2-7, with TRBD1 matching 9 bases. Germline CDR1 and CDR2: MNHNY and SVGAGI (reference sequence). V was pared by 2 bases and J by 6 bases, with 5 bases of the junction left unmatched. The CDR3 contains 14 residues. The CDR3 is CASSYDRGSVEQYF. Here the CDR3 DNA reads TGTGCCAGCAGTTACGACAGGGGGTCGGTCGAGCAGTACTTC.

The chain carries TRBV23-1 and TRBJ2-7; 9 positions match TRBD1. TRBV23-1 is marked as an open reading frame, function uncertain. V lost 4 bases to trimming and J lost 5 bases; unmatched junction nucleotides: 3. The CDR3 length is 13 residues. The CDR3 loop is CASSRTGGDEQYF. For the CDR3, the DNA is TGCGCCAGCAGTCGTACAGGGGGCGACGAGCAGTACTTC.

This clone was picked up a small number of times. This chain uses TRBV4-1 with TRBJ2-7, with TRBD2 matching 8 bases. The CDR3 totals 15 residues. The trim removed 3 bases at V and 6 bases at J, leaving 10 bases unmatched. Germline V lookup: CDR1 MGHRA, CDR2 YSYEKL. CDR3 in DNA: TGCGCCAGCAGCCAGGCCGGGGGGGGACTCCTCGAGCAGTACTTC. Translating it yields CASSQAGGGLLEQYF.

V gene TRBV14 combines with J gene TRBJ1-2; tentatively, D is TRBD1 (6 bases). The V end was cut by 1 base, the J end by 7 bases, with 16 bases between. The CDR3 spans 15 residues. The germline V gene has CDR1 SGHDN and CDR2 FVKESK. CDR3 amino acids: CASSQAGQISRGYTF. The CDR3, as DNA: TGTGCCAGCAGCCAAGCCGGACAGATTTCCCGTGGCTACACCTTC.

This clone came up a few times. The chain couples TRBV15 to TRBJ1-1; 7 nucleotides agree with TRBD1. Germline-derived CDR1 and CDR2 are LNHNV and YYDKDF (reference sequence). Trimming at V came to 1 base and at J to 4 bases, leaving 3 bases not matched to a gene. CDR3 size: 14 residues. The CDR3, as DNA: TGTGCCACCAGCAGAGCTCGGACAGGCACTGAAGCTTTCTTT. The encoded protein is CATSRARTGTEAFF. The variable domain in full, with the rest retrieved from reference TRBV15 and TRBJ1-1, is DAMVIQNPRYQVTQFGKPVTLSCSQTLNHNVMYWYQQKSSQAPKLLFHYYDKDFNNEADTPDNFQSRRPNTSFCFLDIRSPGLGDTAMYLCATSRARTGTEAFFGQGTRLTVV.

V usage is TRBV6-5 and J usage is TRBJ1-6; D perhaps matches TRBD1 (6 bases). This CDR3 contains 14 residues. Trimming stripped 10 bases from V and 14 bases from J, with 24 bases between. Per the germline V gene, CDR1 is MNHEY and CDR2 is SVGAGI. The chain's CDR3 is CAIWEGSLRGALHF. The CDR3 region has the DNA TGTGCCATCTGGGAGGGGTCCCTTAGGGGGGCCCTCCACTTT.

The chain couples TRBV15 to TRBJ2-7; perhaps TRBD2 as D (6 bases). From germline, CDR1 is LNHNV and CDR2 YYDKDF (reference sequence). The CDR3 runs to 12 residues. V dropped 4 bases and J dropped 6 bases, with 10 bases sitting between them. This chain's CDR3 is CATSKDGSEQYF. The CDR3 region has the DNA TGTGCCACCAGCAAGGACGGGAGCGAGCAGTACTTC.

CDR3 residues: CASSRGANYGYTF. The CDR3 DNA reads as TGTGCCAGCAGTCGCGGGGCTAACTATGGCTACACCTTC. The genes are TRBV28 and TRBJ1-2, with D uncertain. With 5 bases removed from V and 0 bases from J, the gap between germline ends came to 7 bases. Germline V gives CDR1 MDHEN, CDR2 SYDVKM. CDR3 size: 13 residues.

This clone was detected only a few times. V is TRBV5-1 and J is TRBJ2-7; TRBD1 aligns across 9 bases. CDR3 length: 14 amino acids. Germline-derived CDR1 and CDR2 are SGHRS and YFSETQ. Trimming at V came to 2 bases and at J to 2 bases, leaving 2 bases not matched to a gene. The CDR3 nucleotides read TGCGCCAGCAGCTTTGGGACAGGGCCCTACGAGCAGTACTTC. Its translation is CASSFGTGPYEQYF.

V usage is TRBV7-8 and J usage is TRBJ2-7; TRBD1 might be the D (5 bases). CDR3 length: 13 amino acids. Germline values: CDR1 SGHVS, CDR2 FQNEAQ. The ends were cut back, 2 bases at V and 7 bases at J, with 12 bases in the middle. CDR3 in DNA: TGTGCCAGCAGCTTACAGGAAGGGGCGGAGCAGTACTTC. As protein: CASSLQEGAEQYF.